The clone carrying this T cell receptor beta chain was detected many times. TCRdb's table, derived via immunoSEQ multiplex PCR, lists solely in-frame clones and lacks some. The record shows tens of thousands of clones for this sample, with no singletons present. This record comes from a study of T cells after posttransplantation cyclophosphamide. The sequence came from a man aged 45 to 65 in good health, CMV-negative, and a related stem cell transplant donor. The specimen sequenced was PBMCs.

Here the CDR3 DNA reads TGTGCCAGCAGCTCTCGGACTAGTCAGGATGAGCAGTTCTTC. This gives the protein CASSSRTSQDEQFF. V usage is TRBV21-1 and J usage is TRBJ2-1; the table's D call, TRBD2, was not checked against the DNA. TRBV21-1 is marked as a pseudogene. The CDR3 consists of 14 residues.